One sample yielded the 25 T cell receptor beta chains listed below, sequenced in a study of identifying expanded T cells in peripheral blood. Produced via immunoSEQ multiplex PCR; TCRdb's table is partial and in-frame only. Altogether around 99,000 clones are present, less than 90% being singletons, with the ten largest covering just under 8.5%. What was sequenced was blood. The receptors come from a person between 18 and 75 years old in good health.

The chain is built from TRBV2 and TRBJ2-1; tentative D call: TRBD2 (6 bases). Trimming pared 6 bases from V and 0 bases from J, leaving 9 bases between. CDR3 size: 14 residues. In germline, CDR1 is SNHLY, CDR2 FYNNEI. CDR3 in DNA: TGTGCCAGCAGGGACGGGAGCTCCTACAATGAGCAGTTCTTC. It is translated as CASRDGSSYNEQFF.

This chain uses TRBV10-3 with TRBJ2-1; TRBD1 is a possible D gene (5 bases). This CDR3 contains 17 residues. Germline V CDR1 and CDR2: ENHRY, SYGVKD. The V gene lost 0 bases and the J gene lost 2 bases, with 14 bases spanning the gap. CDR3 sequence reads: CAISESSQGGTYNEQFF. CDR3 in DNA: TGTGCCATCAGTGAGTCGTCTCAGGGTGGCACCTACAATGAGCAGTTCTTC.

The gene calls are TRBV4-3 and TRBJ1-6, with unresolved D. Trimming left V 4 bases short and J 8 bases short, with 24 bases between. The CDR3 covers 18 residues. Germline loops: CDR1 LGHNA, CDR2 YSLEER. This CDR3 is CASSLEGRYSHPDSPLHF. In DNA form, the CDR3 reads TGCGCCAGCAGCCTCGAAGGACGATATTCCCACCCCGATTCACCCCTCCACTTT.

This chain joins TRBV7-2 and TRBJ2-2, with 8 bases identical to TRBD1. This CDR3 has 17 residues. CDR1 and CDR2 from the germline V gene are SGHTA and FQGNSA. The V gene end was trimmed by 5 bases and the J gene end by 3 bases; junction bases not matched to a gene: 11. CDR3 sequence reads: CASSLLRSGGDTGELFF. CDR3 DNA: TGTGCCAGCAGCCTACTAAGATCAGGGGGCGACACCGGGGAGCTGTTTTTT.

V is TRBV2 and J is TRBJ2-7, with D unresolved. Trimming removed 8 bases at V and 5 bases at J, with 16 bases between. Germline CDR1 reads SNHLY; CDR2 reads FYNNEI. The CDR3 extends over 13 amino acids. CDR3 in DNA: TGTGCCAGCTTGTACGATACCGAGAACGAGCAGTACTTC. Translation gives CASLYDTENEQYF.

This chain uses TRBV6-1 with TRBJ1-1, with D uncertain. Germline V gene sequence: CDR1 MNHNS, CDR2 SASEGT. Trimming took off 6 bases at V and 10 bases at J, with 12 bases between the two ends. The CDR3 runs to 11 residues. CDR3 bases: TGTGCCAGCAGCGTCGTAGGTGTAGCTTTCTTT. It translates to CASSVVGVAFF.

This clone has ten or more counts. The chain combines TRBV4-1 with TRBJ1-5; unclear D gene. This CDR3 contains 13 residues. The V gene's germline CDR1 is MGHRA and CDR2 YSYEKL. V lost 4 bases to trimming and J lost 4 bases, with 8 bases between them. CDR3 in DNA: TGCGCCAGCAGCCTCGGACGGAATCAGCCCCAGCATTTT. Residues: CASSLGRNQPQHF.

J is TRBJ2-7 and V is TRBV7-9, with D perhaps given as TRBD1 or TRBD2 (6 bases each). The CDR3 is 13 amino acids. Germline CDR1 is SEHNR and CDR2 is FQNEAQ (reference sequence). V lost 3 bases and J lost 2, with 8 bases in between. The CDR3 DNA is TGTGCCAGCAGCTTGGGGGGCACCTACGAGCAGTACTTC. Its protein is CASSLGGTYEQYF. Full variable domain (remainder filled in from reference TRBV7-9 and TRBJ2-7): DTGVSQNPRHKITKRGQNVTFRCDPISEHNRLYWYRQTLGQGPEFLTYFQNEAQLEKSRLLSDRFSAERPKGSFSTLEIQRTEQGDSAMYLCASSLGGTYEQYFGPGTRLTVT.

The chain is built from TRBV7-2 and TRBJ2-5; tentatively, D is TRBD1 (6 bases). The germline CDR1 and CDR2 sequences are SGHTA and FQGNSA. The length of the CDR3 is 14 residues. V lost 5 bases and J lost 1, with 11 bases in between. CDR3 amino acids: CASSIGGSQETQYF. DNA of the CDR3: TGTGCCAGCAGCATAGGGGGATCCCAAGAGACCCAGTACTTC.

The CDR3 loop reads CASSDSASYNEQFF. The CDR3 region has the DNA TGTGCCAGCAGCGATAGCGCCTCCTACAATGAGCAGTTCTTC. The J gene is TRBJ2-1, the V gene TRBV7-2, with D maybe TRBD2 (5 bases). V was clipped by 5 bases and J by 0 bases, with 8 bases between them. This CDR3 is built from 14 residues. CDR1 is SGHTA, CDR2 FQGNSA, per germline.

V gene TRBV9 combines with J gene TRBJ2-3; D call uncertain. V was pared by 4 bases and J by 6 bases, with 9 bases between. The CDR3 extends over 12 amino acids. Germline V gene lookup returns CDR1 SGDLS and CDR2 YYNGEE. CDR3 DNA sequence: TGTGCCAGCAGCCGTCTAACGGATACGCAGTATTTT. This encodes CASSRLTDTQYF.

This chain uses TRBV7-2 with TRBJ2-7; no reliable D call. The germline CDR1 and CDR2 sequences are SGHTA and FQGNSA. This CDR3 contains 13 residues. Trimming cost V 9 bases and J 7 bases, with 19 bases left between them. CDR3 nucleotides: TGTGCCAGTACACCGGGCCCTTTGTTGGAGCAGTACTTC. It codes for CASTPGPLLEQYF.

The chain employs TRBV6-1 and TRBJ1-1, with D possibly matching TRBD1 (6 bases). The CDR3 consists of 14 residues. Germline CDR1 and CDR2: MNHNS and SASEGT. The V gene lost 6 bases and the J gene lost 1 base, with 12 bases spanning the gap. Here the CDR3 reads CASSKSRGNTEAFF. CDR3 in DNA: TGTGCCAGCAGCAAGAGCAGGGGGAACACTGAAGCTTTCTTT.

CDR3 region: CATSDRGGYEQYF. The DNA of the CDR3 is TGTGCCACCAGCGACAGGGGGGGGTACGAGCAGTACTTC. V is TRBV15 and J is TRBJ2-7; 9 bases fit TRBD1. J was trimmed by 4 bases and V by 5 bases; bases with no gene match: 3. Germline values: CDR1 LNHNV, CDR2 YYDKDF (reference sequence). The CDR3 sequence is 13 residues long.

This rearrangement joins TRBV19 to TRBJ2-7; TRBD1 or TRBD2 may be the D gene (6 bases each). V dropped 3 bases and J dropped 1 base, with 10 bases sitting between them. Germline lookup yields CDR1 LNHDA and CDR2 SQIVND (reference sequence). The CDR3 totals 14 residues. The CDR3 is CASSITGTSYEQYF. The CDR3 DNA is TGTGCCAGTAGTATCACAGGGACTTCCTACGAGCAGTACTTC. Full variable domain (rest looked up from reference TRBV19 and TRBJ2-7): DGGITQSPKYLFRKEGQNVTLSCEQNLNHDAMYWYRQDPGQGLRLIYYSQIVNDFQKGDIAEGYSVSREKKESFPLTVTSAQKNPTAFYLCASSITGTSYEQYFGPGTRLTVT.

The V gene is TRBV11-2, the J gene TRBJ2-3; possible D gene TRBD1, 6 bases. CDR3 length equals 15 residues. Trimming took off 4 bases at V and 4 bases at J, with 15 bases between the two ends. Germline values: CDR1 SGHAT, CDR2 FQNNGV. CDR3 coding DNA: TGTGCCAGCAGCTCAAATCAGGGGTTGGCAGATACGCAGTATTTT. This encodes CASSSNQGLADTQYF. Full variable domain (rest looked up from reference TRBV11-2 and TRBJ2-3): EAGVAQSPRYKIIEKRQSVAFWCNPISGHATLYWYQQILGQGPKLLIQFQNNGVVDDSQLPKDRFSAERLKGVDSTLKIQPAKLEDSAVYLCASSSNQGLADTQYFGPGTRLTVL.

The chain recombines TRBV6-5 with TRBJ2-7; the match to TRBD2 covers 7 bases. Trimming took 2 bases from V and 8 from J; bases not matched to a gene: 12. Germline CDR1 MNHEY, CDR2 SVGAGI. The CDR3 sequence is 15 residues long. The CDR3 DNA is TGTGCCAGCAGTTACGGGAGGGGTCGGGTCTGGAAGCAGTACTTC. It yields the protein CASSYGRGRVWKQYF.

This clone is medium-sized within its sample. The CDR3 spells CASSDSTGDNTDTQYF. CDR3 coding DNA: TGTGCCAGCAGTGACTCGACAGGGGATAACACAGATACGCAGTATTTT. The chain links TRBV6-4 to TRBJ2-3, with 8 positions matching TRBD1. There are 16 residues in the CDR3. With V trimmed by 0 bases and J by 2 bases, 4 bases remained unmatched. Germline V CDR1 and CDR2: MRHNA, SNTAGT.

The chain links TRBV28 to TRBJ2-5; 11 bases match TRBD2. This CDR3 region has 16 residues. Trimming removed 5 bases from V and 2 bases from J; junction bases left unmatched: 7. Germline V CDR1 and CDR2: MDHEN, SYDVKM. CDR3 protein: CASSPRLAGKQETQYF. The CDR3 nucleotides read TGTGCCAGCAGTCCCAGACTAGCGGGGAAACAAGAGACCCAGTACTTC.

This clone was found once. The chain is built from TRBV7-9 and TRBJ1-2, with D possibly matching TRBD1 (5 bases). The CDR3 runs 12 residues. Germline V gene data show CDR1 as SEHNR and CDR2 as FQNEAQ (reference sequence). V was cut by 5 bases and J by 14 bases, with 18 bases left in between. CDR3 in DNA: TGTGCCAGCAGCCCCCGGGGGTTTCCAGGAACCTTC. Translating it yields CASSPRGFPGTF.

The V gene is TRBV9, the J gene TRBJ2-7; D might be TRBD1 (6 bases). The V and J ends lost 3 bases and 3 bases respectively, with 13 bases between them. This CDR3 is built from 14 residues. Germline CDR1 and CDR2: SGDLS and YYNGEE. The CDR3 DNA reads TGTGCCAGCAGCGCGGGACATGGATACTACGAGCAGTACTTC. This sequence encodes CASSAGHGYYEQYF.

V gene TRBV6-6 combines with J gene TRBJ2-5, with a possible D match to TRBD1 (5 bases). Germline assignment: CDR1 MNHNY and CDR2 SVGAGI (reference sequence). This CDR3 has 14 residues. The V end was cut by 7 bases, the J end by 8 bases, with 20 bases between. The CDR3 nucleotides read TGTGCCAGCAACCACCTGGACACCCCAGGAACCCAGTACTTC. It specifies CASNHLDTPGTQYF.

The V and J genes are TRBV5-6 and TRBJ2-7; no clear D gene. The V end lost 4 bases, the J end lost 3 bases, and 5 bases lay between the germline ends. The CDR3 length is 11 residues. Germline V gene data show CDR1 as SGHDT and CDR2 as YYEEEE. The DNA of the CDR3 is TGTGCCAGCAGCACTCACTACGAGCAGTACTTC. Translated, it gives CASSTHYEQYF.

V usage is TRBV7-9 and J usage is TRBJ2-3; tentative D call: TRBD1 (5 bases). The CDR3 sequence is 16 residues long. V dropped 3 bases and J dropped 6 bases, with 19 bases sitting between them. The germline V gene encodes CDR1 SEHNR and CDR2 FQNEAQ (reference sequence). The CDR3 bases are TGTGCCAGCAGCTTCCGTACAGGCCAAGCTCGGGATACGCAGTATTTT. Protein sequence: CASSFRTGQARDTQYF.

V and J are TRBV13 and TRBJ2-3; 11 nucleotides align to TRBD2. The V segment lost 2 bases and the J segment 0 bases; nucleotides outside the gene matches: 7. Germline lookup yields CDR1 PRHDT and CDR2 FYEKMQ (reference sequence). CDR3 length equals 18 residues. Written as DNA, the CDR3 is TGTGCCAGCAGCTTACGACTAGCGGGGCCCCCAAGCACAGATACGCAGTATTTT. Amino acids: CASSLRLAGPPSTDTQYF.